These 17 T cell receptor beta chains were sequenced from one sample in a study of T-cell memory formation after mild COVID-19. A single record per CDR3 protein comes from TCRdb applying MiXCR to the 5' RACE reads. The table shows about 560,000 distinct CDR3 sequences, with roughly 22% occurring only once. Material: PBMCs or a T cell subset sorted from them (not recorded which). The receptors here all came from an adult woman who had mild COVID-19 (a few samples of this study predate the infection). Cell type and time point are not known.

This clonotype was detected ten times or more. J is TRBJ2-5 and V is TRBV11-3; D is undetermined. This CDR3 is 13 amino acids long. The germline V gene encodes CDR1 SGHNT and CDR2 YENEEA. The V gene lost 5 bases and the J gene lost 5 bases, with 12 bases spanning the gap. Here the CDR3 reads CASSPHGTETQYF. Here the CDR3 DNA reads TGTGCCAGCAGCCCGCACGGCACGGAGACCCAGTACTTC.

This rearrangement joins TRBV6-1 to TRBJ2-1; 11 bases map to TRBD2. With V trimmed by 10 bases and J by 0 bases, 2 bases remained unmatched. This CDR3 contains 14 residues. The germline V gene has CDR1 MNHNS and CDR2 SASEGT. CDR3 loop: CATLAGGSYNEQFF. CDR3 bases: TGTGCCACCCTAGCGGGGGGCTCCTACAATGAGCAGTTCTTC.

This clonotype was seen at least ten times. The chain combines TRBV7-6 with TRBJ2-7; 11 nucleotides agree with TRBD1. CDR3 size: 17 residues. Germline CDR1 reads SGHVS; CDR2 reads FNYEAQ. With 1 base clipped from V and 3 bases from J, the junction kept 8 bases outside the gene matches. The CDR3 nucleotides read TGTGCCAGCAGCTTAGAGGATGTGGGGACAGGGGGCTACGAGCAGTACTTC. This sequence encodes CASSLEDVGTGGYEQYF.

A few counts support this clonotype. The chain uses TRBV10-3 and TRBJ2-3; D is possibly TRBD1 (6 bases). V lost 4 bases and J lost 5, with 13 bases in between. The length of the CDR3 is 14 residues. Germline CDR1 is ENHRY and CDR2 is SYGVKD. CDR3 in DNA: TGTGCCATCAGTGTCAGGGGTCCGGAAGATACGCAGTATTTT. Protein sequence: CAISVRGPEDTQYF.

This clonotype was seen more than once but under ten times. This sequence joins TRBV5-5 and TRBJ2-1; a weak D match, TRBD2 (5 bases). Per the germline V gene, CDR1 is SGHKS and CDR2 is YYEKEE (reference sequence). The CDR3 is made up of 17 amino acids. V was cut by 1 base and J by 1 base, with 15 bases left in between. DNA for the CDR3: TGTGCCAGCAGCTTGTTTGGAGCAAGGAGGTCCTACAATGAGCAGTTCTTC. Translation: CASSLFGARRSYNEQFF.

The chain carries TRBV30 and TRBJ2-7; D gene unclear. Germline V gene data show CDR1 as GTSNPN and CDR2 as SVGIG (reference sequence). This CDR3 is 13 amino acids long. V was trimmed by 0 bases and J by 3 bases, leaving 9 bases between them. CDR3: CAWSVRLFYEQYF. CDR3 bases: TGTGCCTGGAGTGTACGTCTATTCTACGAGCAGTACTTC.

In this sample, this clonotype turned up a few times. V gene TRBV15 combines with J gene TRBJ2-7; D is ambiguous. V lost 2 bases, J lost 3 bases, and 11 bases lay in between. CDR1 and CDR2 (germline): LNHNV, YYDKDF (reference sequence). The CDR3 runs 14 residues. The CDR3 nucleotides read TGTGCCACCAGCAGAAGAGATGGGGACTACGAGCAGTACTTC. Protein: CATSRRDGDYEQYF.

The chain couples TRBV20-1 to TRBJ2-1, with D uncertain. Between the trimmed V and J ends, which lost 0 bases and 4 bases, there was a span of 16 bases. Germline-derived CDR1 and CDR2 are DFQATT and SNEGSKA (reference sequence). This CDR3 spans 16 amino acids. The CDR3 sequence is CSARDIGGPIYNEQFF. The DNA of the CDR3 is TGCAGTGCTAGAGATATCGGCGGACCCATTTACAATGAGCAGTTCTTC.

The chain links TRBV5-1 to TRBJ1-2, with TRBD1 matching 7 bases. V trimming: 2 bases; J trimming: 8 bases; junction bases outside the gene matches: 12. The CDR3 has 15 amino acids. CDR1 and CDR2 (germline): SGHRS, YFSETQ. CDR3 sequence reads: CASSFNGADRAGYTF. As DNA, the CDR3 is TGCGCCAGCAGCTTTAACGGGGCAGACAGGGCCGGCTACACCTTC.

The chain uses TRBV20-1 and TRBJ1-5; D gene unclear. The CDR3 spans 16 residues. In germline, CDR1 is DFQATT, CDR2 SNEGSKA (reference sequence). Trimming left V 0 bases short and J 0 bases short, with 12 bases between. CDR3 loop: CSAREVVDYSNQPQHF. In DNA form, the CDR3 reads TGCAGTGCTAGAGAAGTAGTGGATTATAGCAATCAGCCCCAGCATTTT.

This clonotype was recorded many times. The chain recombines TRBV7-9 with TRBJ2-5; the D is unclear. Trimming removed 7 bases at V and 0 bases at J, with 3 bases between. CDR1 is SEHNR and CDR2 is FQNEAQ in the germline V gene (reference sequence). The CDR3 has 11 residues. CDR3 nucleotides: TGTGCCAGCACCAACCAAGAGACCCAGTACTTC. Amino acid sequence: CASTNQETQYF.

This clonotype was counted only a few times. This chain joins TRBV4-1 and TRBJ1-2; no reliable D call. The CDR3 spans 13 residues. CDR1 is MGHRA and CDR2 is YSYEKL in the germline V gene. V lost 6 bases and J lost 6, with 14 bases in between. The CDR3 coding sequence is TGCGCCAGCAGGGCCGGGGAATCTGATGGCTACACCTTC. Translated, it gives CASRAGESDGYTF.

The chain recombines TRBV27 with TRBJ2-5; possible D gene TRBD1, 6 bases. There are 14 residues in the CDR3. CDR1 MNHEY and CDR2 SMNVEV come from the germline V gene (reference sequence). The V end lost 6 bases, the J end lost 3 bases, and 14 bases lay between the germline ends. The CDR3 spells CASRKRTAEETQYF. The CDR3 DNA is TGTGCCAGCAGAAAACGGACAGCCGAAGAGACCCAGTACTTC.

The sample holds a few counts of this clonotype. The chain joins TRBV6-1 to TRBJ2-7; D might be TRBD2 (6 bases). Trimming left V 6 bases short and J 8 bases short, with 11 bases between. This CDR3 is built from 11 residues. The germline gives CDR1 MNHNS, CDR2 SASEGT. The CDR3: CASRGGPQQYF. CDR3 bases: TGTGCCAGCAGGGGGGGTCCCCAGCAGTACTTC.

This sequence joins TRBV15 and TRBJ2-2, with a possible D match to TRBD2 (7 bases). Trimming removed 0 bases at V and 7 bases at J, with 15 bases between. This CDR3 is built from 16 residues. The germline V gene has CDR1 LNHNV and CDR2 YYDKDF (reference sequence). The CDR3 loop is CATSRDIGGAGGELFF. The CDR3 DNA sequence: TGTGCCACCAGCAGAGATATAGGGGGGGCTGGCGGGGAGCTGTTTTTT.

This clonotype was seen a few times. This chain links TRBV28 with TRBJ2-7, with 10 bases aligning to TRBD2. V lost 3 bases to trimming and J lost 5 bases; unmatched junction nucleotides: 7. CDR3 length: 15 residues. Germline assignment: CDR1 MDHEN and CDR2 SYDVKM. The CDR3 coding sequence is TGTGCCAGCAGTTTTCCCTCTAGCGGGAGTCACGAGCAGTACTTC. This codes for CASSFPSSGSHEQYF.

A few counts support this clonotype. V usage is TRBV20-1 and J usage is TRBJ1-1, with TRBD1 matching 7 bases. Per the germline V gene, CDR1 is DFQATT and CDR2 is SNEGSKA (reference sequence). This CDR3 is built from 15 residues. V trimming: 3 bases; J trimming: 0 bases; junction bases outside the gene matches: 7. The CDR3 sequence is CSARRTGAVNTEAFF. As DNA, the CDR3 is TGCAGTGCTAGGAGAACAGGGGCAGTGAACACTGAAGCTTTCTTT.